This T cell receptor (beta chain) derives from a study of T cell clones after liver transplantation. CDR1 WSHSY and CDR2 SAAADI come from the germline V gene. This CDR3 spans 15 amino acids. The ends were cut back, 4 bases at V and 3 bases at J, with 16 bases in the middle. TCRdb's table, derived via immunoSEQ multiplex PCR, lists solely in-frame clones and lacks some. Seen here are about 15,000 clones, about 90% observed once, and the top ten hold roughly half. The sequencing here drew on CD8+ T cells from blood, taken before liver transplant. This receptor was obtained from a human donor who received a liver transplant. The chain carries TRBV10-2 and TRBJ2-7; tentative D call: TRBD2 (5 bases). The CDR3 nucleotides are TGCGCCAGCAGTGGGTACACACTAGACCACTACGAGCAGTACTTC. Protein sequence: CASSGYTLDHYEQYF.